These T cell receptor beta chains were read from a single sample in a study of shared clonotypes between healthy human individuals. Profiled with immunoSEQ multiplex PCR; TCRdb holds only in-frame clones, not every one. The sample lists some 630,000 clones, about 95% occurring once. The specimen was naive CD8+ T cells sorted from blood. Every receptor here comes from a woman in her thirties in good health. Each CDR3 is given with its conserved first and last residue. Fields, in order: J gene, V gene, CDR3 length, CDR3 protein.

>TRBJ2-2|TRBV5-1|16
CASSLNLPTGSGELFF
>TRBJ1-1|TRBV5-1|14
CASSFRALNTEAFF
>TRBJ2-1|TRBV9|20
CASSARDGTTWQRSYNEQFF
>TRBJ2-1|TRBV28|12
CASSFRPWEQFF
>TRBJ2-5|TRBV2|15
CASFGGLEIEETQYF
>TRBJ1-5|TRBV7-2|14
CASSLGTGDQPQHF
>TRBJ1-3|TRBV7-9|18
CASSLAWDRLNSGNTIYF
>TRBJ1-1|TRBV6-1|12
CASSIGNTEAFF
>TRBJ2-5|TRBV27|14
CASSWVARGETQYF
>TRBJ2-1|TRBV2|20
CASSELAGGSEFRAYNEQFF
>TRBJ2-7|TRBV28|14
CASSPRQGGYEQYF
>TRBJ2-7|TRBV4-1|17
CASSQDPMRPEIYEQYF
>TRBJ2-3|TRBV13|15
CASSGLAGGTDTQYF
>TRBJ2-5|TRBV5-4|15
CASSSGTGVQETQYF
>TRBJ1-1|TRBV27|14
CASSFGQPNTEAFF
>TRBJ1-1|TRBV7-9|16
CASSLLAGLMNTEAFF
>TRBJ1-1|TRBV6-6|15
CASMAGGLGNTEAFF
>TRBJ2-6|TRBV5-1|17
CASSLGQVISGANVLTF
>TRBJ2-5|TRBV12-5|14
CASGLVLCQETQYF
>TRBJ2-5|TRBV4-1|18
CASSQDDFRAGGAETQYF
>TRBJ2-7|TRBV15|15
CATSRGTGSSYEQYF
>TRBJ2-3|TRBV19|20
CASSSRSGSIGGWYEDTQYF
>TRBJ1-1|TRBV9|15
CASSPRGGPLDEAFF
>TRBJ1-5|TRBV15|15
CATSRDLRTNQPQHF
>TRBJ2-1|TRBV19|13
CASSTDRYNEQFF
>TRBJ2-2|TRBV28|13
CASSLDYTGELFF
>TRBJ2-7|TRBV5-4|13
CASSLVGSYEQYF
>TRBJ2-5|TRBV4-2|17
CASSQEYSGGEEETQYF
>TRBJ2-5|TRBV5-4|13
CASSLMEEETQYF
>TRBJ1-3|TRBV7-9|17
CASSPPSGRHSGNTIYF
>TRBJ2-1|TRBV28|17
CASSSEGLAGIGSEQFF
>TRBJ1-5|TRBV12-2|16
CASRVRRQDSNQPQHF
>TRBJ2-7|TRBV7-8|15
CASSSSQGRWNEQYF
>TRBJ2-1|TRBV14|15
CASSQGAGGYNEQFF
>TRBJ2-7|TRBV9|15
CASSAGVGGSSEQYF
>TRBJ2-1|TRBV21-1|18
CASSKGLVPGLSGNEQFF
>TRBJ2-7|TRBV27|13
CASSPGGTYEQYF
>TRBJ2-1|TRBV30|14
CASLGLSFYNEQFF
>TRBJ2-5|TRBV7-7|17
CASTIAGELRRKETQYF
>TRBJ1-5|TRBV19|13
CASSIEGNQPQHF
>TRBJ2-3|TRBV7-9|15
CASSGPGPQEDTQYF
>TRBJ2-3|TRBV27|13
CASSSDTTDTQYF
>TRBJ2-2|TRBV7-9|14
CASSSGTSAGELFF
>TRBJ1-2|TRBV28|15
CASSWTGLANYGYTF
>TRBJ2-1|TRBV19|15
CASSIGVGLYNEQFF
>TRBJ2-5|TRBV15|14
CATSPIRDFGAQYF
>TRBJ1-1|TRBV14|12
CASSQVTTEAFF
>TRBJ2-7|TRBV18|12
CASSLGSYEQYF
>TRBJ2-3|TRBV28|15
CASSFLAETTDTQYF